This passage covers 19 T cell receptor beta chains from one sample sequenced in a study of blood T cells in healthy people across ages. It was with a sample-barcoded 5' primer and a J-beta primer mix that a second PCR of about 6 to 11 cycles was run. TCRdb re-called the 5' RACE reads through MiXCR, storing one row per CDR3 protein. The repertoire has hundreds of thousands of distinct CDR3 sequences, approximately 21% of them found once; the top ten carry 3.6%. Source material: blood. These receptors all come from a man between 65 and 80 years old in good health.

The CDR3 here is CASRIPSGSQETQYF. In DNA form, the CDR3 reads TGTGCCAGCAGAATCCCTAGCGGGTCTCAAGAGACCCAGTACTTC. The chain is built from TRBV28 and TRBJ2-5; 8 bases line up with TRBD2. Germline CDR1 is MDHEN and CDR2 is SYDVKM. The CDR3 is 15 residues long. The ends lost 6 bases at V and 2 bases at J; junction bases unmatched: 8.

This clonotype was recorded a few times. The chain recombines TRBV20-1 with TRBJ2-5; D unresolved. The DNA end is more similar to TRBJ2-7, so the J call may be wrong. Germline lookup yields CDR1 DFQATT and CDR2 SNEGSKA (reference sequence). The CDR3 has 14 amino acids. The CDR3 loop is CSANLPSSTYEQYF. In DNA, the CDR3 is TGCAGTGCTAATTTGCCTTCATCCACCTACGAGCAGTACTTC.

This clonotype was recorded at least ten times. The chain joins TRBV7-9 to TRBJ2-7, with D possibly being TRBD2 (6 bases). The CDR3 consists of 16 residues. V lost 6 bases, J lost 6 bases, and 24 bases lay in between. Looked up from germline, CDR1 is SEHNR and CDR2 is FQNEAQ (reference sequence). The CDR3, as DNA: TGTGCCAGCAGTAACACACTGGGACTCTCACTTCCCGAGCAGTACTTC. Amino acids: CASSNTLGLSLPEQYF.

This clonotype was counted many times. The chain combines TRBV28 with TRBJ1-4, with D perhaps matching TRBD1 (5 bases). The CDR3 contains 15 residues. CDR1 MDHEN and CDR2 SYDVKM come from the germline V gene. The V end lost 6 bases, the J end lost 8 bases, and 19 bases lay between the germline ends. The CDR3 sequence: CASRESVGGREKLFF. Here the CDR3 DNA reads TGTGCCAGCAGAGAGTCTGTCGGGGGACGGGAAAAACTGTTTTTT.

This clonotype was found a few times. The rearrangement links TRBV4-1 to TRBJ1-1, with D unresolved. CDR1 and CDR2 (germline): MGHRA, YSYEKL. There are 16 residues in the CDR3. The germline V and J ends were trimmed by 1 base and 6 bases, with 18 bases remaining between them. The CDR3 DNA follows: TGCGCCAGCAGCCAAGTGATGGGCAGCTCGATGGCTGAAGCTTTCTTT. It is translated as CASSQVMGSSMAEAFF.

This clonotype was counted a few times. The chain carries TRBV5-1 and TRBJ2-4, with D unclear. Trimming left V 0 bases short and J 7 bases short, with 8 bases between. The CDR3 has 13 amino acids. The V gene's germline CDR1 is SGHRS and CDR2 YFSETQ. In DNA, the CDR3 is TGCGCCAGCAGCTTGGACAGCGTGAACATTCAGTACTTC. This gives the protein CASSLDSVNIQYF.

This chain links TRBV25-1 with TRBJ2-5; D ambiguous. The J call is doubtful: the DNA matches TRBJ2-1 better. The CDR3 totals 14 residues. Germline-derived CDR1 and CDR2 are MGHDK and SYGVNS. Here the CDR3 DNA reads TGTGCCAGCACCCCATTGGGTCCCTGGGATGAGCAGTTCTTC. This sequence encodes CASTPLGPWDEQFF.

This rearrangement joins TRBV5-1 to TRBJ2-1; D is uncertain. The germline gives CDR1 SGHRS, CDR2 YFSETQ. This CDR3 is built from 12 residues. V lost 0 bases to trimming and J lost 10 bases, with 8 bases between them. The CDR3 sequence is CASSLGQHEQFF. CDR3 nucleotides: TGCGCCAGCAGCTTGGGACAACACGAGCAGTTCTTC. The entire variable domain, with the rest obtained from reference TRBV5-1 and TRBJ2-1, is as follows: KAGVTQTPRYLIKTRGQQVTLSCSPISGHRSVSWYQQTPGQGLQFLFEYFSETQRNKGNFPGRFSGRQFSNSRSEMNVSTLELGDSALYLCASSLGQHEQFFGPGTRLTVL.

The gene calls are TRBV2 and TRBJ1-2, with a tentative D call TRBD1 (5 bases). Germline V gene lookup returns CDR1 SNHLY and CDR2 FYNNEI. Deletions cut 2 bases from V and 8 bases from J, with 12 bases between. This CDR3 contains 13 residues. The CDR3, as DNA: TGTGCCAGCAGTGAACGGCGGGGCTGGGGCTACACCTTC. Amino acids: CASSERRGWGYTF.

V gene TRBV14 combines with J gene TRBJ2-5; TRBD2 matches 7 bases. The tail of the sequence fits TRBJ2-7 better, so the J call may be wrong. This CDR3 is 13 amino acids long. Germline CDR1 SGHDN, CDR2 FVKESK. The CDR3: CASRGGLDYEQYF. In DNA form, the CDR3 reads TGTGCCAGCAGGGGAGGGCTTGACTACGAGCAGTACTTC.

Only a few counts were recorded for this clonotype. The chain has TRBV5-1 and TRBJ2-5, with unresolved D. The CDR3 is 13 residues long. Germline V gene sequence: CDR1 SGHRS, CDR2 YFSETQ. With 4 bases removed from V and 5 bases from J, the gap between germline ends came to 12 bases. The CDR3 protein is CASSPSLAETQYF. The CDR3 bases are TGCGCCAGCAGCCCCTCGCTCGCGGAGACCCAGTACTTC.

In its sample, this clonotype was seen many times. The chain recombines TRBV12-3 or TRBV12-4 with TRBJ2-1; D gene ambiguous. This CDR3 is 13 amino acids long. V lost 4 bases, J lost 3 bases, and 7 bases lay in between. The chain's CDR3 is CASSSKLYNEQFF. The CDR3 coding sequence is TGTGCCAGCAGTTCGAAACTCTACAATGAGCAGTTCTTC.

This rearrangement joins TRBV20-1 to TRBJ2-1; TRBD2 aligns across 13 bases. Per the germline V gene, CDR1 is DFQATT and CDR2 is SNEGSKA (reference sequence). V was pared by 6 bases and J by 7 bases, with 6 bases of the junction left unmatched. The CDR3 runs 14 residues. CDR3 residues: CSATGLAGLNEQFF. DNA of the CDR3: TGCAGTGCAACGGGACTAGCGGGACTAAATGAGCAGTTCTTC.

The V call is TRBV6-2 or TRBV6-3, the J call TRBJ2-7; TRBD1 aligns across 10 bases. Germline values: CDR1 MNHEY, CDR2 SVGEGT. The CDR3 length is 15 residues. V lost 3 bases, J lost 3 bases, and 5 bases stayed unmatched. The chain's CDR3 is CASSYRRTGGYEQYF. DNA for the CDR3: TGTGCCAGCAGTTATAGGAGGACAGGGGGCTACGAGCAGTACTTC.

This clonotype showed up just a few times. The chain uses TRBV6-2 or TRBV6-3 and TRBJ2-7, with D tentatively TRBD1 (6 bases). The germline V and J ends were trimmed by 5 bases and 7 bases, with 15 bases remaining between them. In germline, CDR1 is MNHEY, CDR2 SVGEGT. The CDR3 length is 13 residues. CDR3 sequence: CASSDQGNQEQYF. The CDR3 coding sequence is TGTGCCAGCAGTGACCAGGGGAATCAGGAGCAGTACTTC.

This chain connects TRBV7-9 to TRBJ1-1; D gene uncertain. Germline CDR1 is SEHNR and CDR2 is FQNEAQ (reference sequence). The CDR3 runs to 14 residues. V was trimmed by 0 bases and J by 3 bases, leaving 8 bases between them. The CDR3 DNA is TGTGCCAGCAGCTTAGCCGCGGGGTACACTGAAGCTTTCTTT. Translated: CASSLAAGYTEAFF.

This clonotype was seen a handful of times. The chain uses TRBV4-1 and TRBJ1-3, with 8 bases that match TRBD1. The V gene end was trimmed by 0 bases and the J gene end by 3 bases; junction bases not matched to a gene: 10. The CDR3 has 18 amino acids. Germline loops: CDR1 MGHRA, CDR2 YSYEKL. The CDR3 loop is CASSQDWERTGYGNTIYF. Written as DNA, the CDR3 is TGCGCCAGCAGCCAAGATTGGGAGCGGACAGGGTATGGAAACACCATATATTTT.

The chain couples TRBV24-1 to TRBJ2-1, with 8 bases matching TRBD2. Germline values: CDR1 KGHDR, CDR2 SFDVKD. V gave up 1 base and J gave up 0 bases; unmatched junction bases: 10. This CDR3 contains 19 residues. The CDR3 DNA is TGTGCCACCAGTGATTTTTATCGTGCGGGAGGAAACTCCTACAATGAGCAGTTCTTC. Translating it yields CATSDFYRAGGNSYNEQFF.

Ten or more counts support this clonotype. CDR3 protein: CSAYRAQGMEQYF. In DNA form, the CDR3 reads TGCAGTGCCTACCGGGCTCAGGGGATGGAGCAGTACTTC. The gene calls are TRBV20-1 and TRBJ2-7; D may be TRBD1 (6 bases). The CDR3 extends over 13 amino acids. Germline values: CDR1 DFQATT, CDR2 SNEGSKA (reference sequence). V gave up 6 bases and J gave up 7 bases, with 19 bases separating them.